This record covers a single T cell receptor (beta chain). Its specificity is not known. This record belongs to a study of cytomegalovirus exposure and HLA in healthy donors. Study outcomes and limitations: In a later analysis, HLA-C alleles had the fewest associated TCRs, DRB1 alleles the most. The majority of TCR sequences were rare, yet some public TCRs appeared in many donors. Sequencing depth across donors, presence/absence analyses assumed, was roughly uniform.

Primers included in the PCR were 60 Vbeta and 13 Jbeta primers. Only in-frame clones appear in the TCRdb table, and some are missing; sequencing was by immunoSEQ multiplex PCR. This sample has 130,000 or so clones, with roughly 79% found just once. The CDR3 sequence is 14 residues long. The ends were cut back, 6 bases at V and 4 bases at J, with 17 bases in the middle. Germline V gene sequence: CDR1 SGDLS, CDR2 YYNGEE. The chain recombines TRBV9 with TRBJ2-7; TRBD1 is a possible D gene (6 bases). The receptor's source is a woman in her thirties or forties in good health and CMV-seronegative. The sample taken for sequencing was PBMCs. The CDR3 loop is CASNPRGSPYEQYF. The CDR3 DNA reads as TGTGCCAGCAATCCGAGGGGGAGTCCTTACGAGCAGTACTTC.